This TCR beta chain was recovered during a study of T cell changes during pregnancy in multiple sclerosis. With 3 bases removed from V and 1 base from J, the gap between germline ends came to 6 bases. This CDR3 comprises 14 residues. Germline V gene sequence: CDR1 SEHNR, CDR2 FQNEAQ (reference sequence). Sequencing used immunoSEQ multiplex PCR; TCRdb keeps in-frame clones, though not all of them. The repertoire holds more than 55,000 clones, with approximately 93% as singletons. This receptor was taken from a female donor with multiple sclerosis, enrolled in a pregnancy study. This sequence joins TRBV7-9 and TRBJ1-4, with a weak D call TRBD1 (5 bases). This sample comprised peripheral blood, obtained in the second trimester of pregnancy. The CDR3 region is CASSLGGTNEKLFF. The CDR3 region has the DNA TGTGCCAGCAGCTTGGGGGGAACTAATGAAAAACTGTTTTTT.